This is a list of T cell receptor beta chains from one sample in a study of CD8 T cells in ankylosing spondylitis. From the 5' RACE reads, TCRdb called clonotypes with MiXCR, one entry per CDR3 protein. There are some 270,000 distinct CDR3 sequences in the sample; about 30% occur only once, and approximately 4.4% lies in the top ten. The source material was blood, either unsorted or a sorted T cell fraction (not recorded which). These receptors were obtained from a male donor with ankylosing spondylitis or in good health (not recorded which). Both conserved end residues are part of each CDR3. The D gene is left open where the match is weak. Not every row has a clone size; where given, it reads once, few, many or a size class.

CDR3nt: TGTGCCAGCAGCGGAGAGCAGTACTTC
CDR3aa: CASSGEQYF
v_gene: TRBV9
d_gene: .
len: 9
j_gene: TRBJ2-7
abundance: .

CDR3nt: TGCGCCAGCAGCGACGGACAGGGAGGCGGCTACACCTTC
CDR3aa: CASSDGQGGGYTF
v_gene: TRBV4-1
d_gene: TRBD1
len: 13
j_gene: TRBJ1-2
abundance: .

CDR3nt: TGCGCCAGCAGCCAAGAGTATCAGGGGGTCTATAATTCACCCCTCCACTTT
CDR3aa: CASSQEYQGVYNSPLHF
v_gene: TRBV5-1
d_gene: TRBD1
len: 17
j_gene: TRBJ1-6
abundance: .

CDR3nt: TGCAGCGTTCGCACCTACTCTGGGGCCAACGTCCTGACTTTC
CDR3aa: CSVRTYSGANVLTF
v_gene: TRBV29-1
d_gene: .
len: 14
j_gene: TRBJ2-6
abundance: few

CDR3nt: TGTGCCACCAGCAGGGACGAATTCTACGAGCAGTACTTC
CDR3aa: CATSRDEFYEQYF
v_gene: TRBV15
d_gene: .
len: 13
j_gene: TRBJ2-7
abundance: few

CDR3nt: TGTGCCAGCAGCGCCCGGTCGGGGACCGCTAACTATGGCTACACCTTC
CDR3aa: CASSARSGTANYGYTF
v_gene: TRBV7-9
d_gene: .
len: 16
j_gene: TRBJ1-2
abundance: .

CDR3nt: TGCAGTGCACCGGGACTAGCGGGGATTTACAATGAGCAGTTCTTC
CDR3aa: CSAPGLAGIYNEQFF
v_gene: TRBV20-1
d_gene: TRBD2
len: 15
j_gene: TRBJ2-1
abundance: .

CDR3nt: TGTGCCATCAGCGGGGGACAGGGAAGAGATACGCAGTATTTT
CDR3aa: CAISGGQGRDTQYF
v_gene: TRBV10-3
d_gene: TRBD1
len: 14
j_gene: TRBJ2-3
abundance: .

CDR3nt: TGTGCCAGCAGATCCTACGAGCAGTACTTC
CDR3aa: CASRSYEQYF
v_gene: TRBV21-1
d_gene: .
len: 10
j_gene: TRBJ2-7
abundance: few

CDR3nt: TGCATCGATGGTGACGAGCAGTACTTC
CDR3aa: CIDGDEQYF
v_gene: TRBV29-1
d_gene: .
len: 9
j_gene: TRBJ2-7
abundance: few

CDR3nt: TGTGCCAGCAGTTACTCCGACGGGGGGCTTGGCTACACCTTC
CDR3aa: CASSYSDGGLGYTF
v_gene: TRBV6-5
d_gene: .
len: 14
j_gene: TRBJ1-2
abundance: .

CDR3nt: TGTGCCAGCAGCTTAGCGGTGACAGGAGCAAACATTCAGTACTTC
CDR3aa: CASSLAVTGANIQYF
v_gene: TRBV7-9
d_gene: .
len: 15
j_gene: TRBJ2-4
abundance: few

CDR3nt: TGCGCCAGCAGCCAAGATCGTGGGACAGGGAACTATGGCTACACCTTC
CDR3aa: CASSQDRGTGNYGYTF
v_gene: TRBV4-1
d_gene: TRBD1
len: 16
j_gene: TRBJ1-2
abundance: few

CDR3nt: TGTGCCAGCAGCTTGGGGAGGTCCGGGTACAATGAGCAGTTCTTC
CDR3aa: CASSLGRSGYNEQFF
v_gene: TRBV7-9
d_gene: .
len: 15
j_gene: TRBJ2-1
abundance: .

CDR3nt: TGCAGTGCTAGAGAGACAGGGGCAGACGAGCAGTACTTC
CDR3aa: CSARETGADEQYF
v_gene: TRBV20-1
d_gene: TRBD1
len: 13
j_gene: TRBJ2-7
abundance: .

CDR3nt: TGTGCCAGCAGCCCCCGGGGCAGGGGGTGGACTGACAATCAGCCCCAGCATTTT
CDR3aa: CASSPRGRGWTDNQPQHF
v_gene: TRBV6-1
d_gene: TRBD1
len: 18
j_gene: TRBJ1-5
abundance: .

CDR3nt: TGCAGCGTTCGCGGGCTCAGGAACACTGAAGCTTTCTTT
CDR3aa: CSVRGLRNTEAFF
v_gene: TRBV29-1
d_gene: .
len: 13
j_gene: TRBJ1-1
abundance: few

CDR3nt: TGTGCCAGCACCCGGGACAGCCTAAACCAAGAGACCCAGTACTTC
CDR3aa: CASTRDSLNQETQYF
v_gene: TRBV12-3/TRBV12-4
d_gene: TRBD1
len: 15
j_gene: TRBJ2-5
abundance: .

CDR3nt: TGTGCCAGTAGAAACAGGGAGAACTATGGCTACACCTTC
CDR3aa: CASRNRENYGYTF
v_gene: TRBV19
d_gene: .
len: 13
j_gene: TRBJ1-2
abundance: .